The sample holds many counts of the clone carrying this T cell receptor (beta chain). Antigen: not known. The sample belongs to a study of response to subunit inactivated influenza vaccine. Overall study results and limits: The authors put forward the suggestion that each seasonal influenza vaccination may bring in only a limited number of new T cells.

MiXCR, applied by TCRdb to the RT-PCR reads, yields one record per CDR3 protein. The sample has more than 400,000 distinct CDR3 sequences; approximately 11% are singletons. CDR1 and CDR2 (germline): SGHRS, YFSETQ. The CDR3 totals 15 residues. The germline V and J ends were trimmed by 0 bases and 2 bases, with 12 bases remaining between them. The source of this sequence is a man between 45 and 60 years old who received an inactivated influenza vaccine. The J gene is TRBJ2-7, the V gene TRBV5-1; D not certain. Material: PBMCs from blood, obtained more than 35 days after vaccination. CDR3 in DNA: TGCGCCAGCAGCTTGGCCATGACGGATACCTACGAGCAGTACTTC. Amino acids: CASSLAMTDTYEQYF.